This T cell receptor beta chain was retrieved from a study of T cell responses to AZD1222 COVID-19 vaccine. Turning to this clone: Its matching antigen is unknown.

This CDR3 comprises 13 residues. Germline V gives CDR1 LNHDA, CDR2 SQIVND (reference sequence). V dropped 6 bases and J dropped 5 bases, with 13 bases sitting between them. Measured with immunoSEQ multiplex PCR; TCRdb has only the in-frame clones, and not every one. Here the sample spans about 99,000 clones, around nine tenths being singletons. General observations from the study: The breadth and depth of Spike-specific TCRs increased once two AZD1222 doses had been given. Of the AZD1222 recipients, only six or seven were seropositive at baseline. Nearly half of the spike-specific TCRs reportedly recognize variant regions that carry no mutations.

Sequencing used peripheral blood, obtained on day 0 of AZD1222 vaccination. This receptor was identified in an adult in good health. The chain has TRBV19 and TRBJ1-2; D is uncertain. The CDR3 DNA reads TGTGCCAGTAGACCTCCGACCTATTATGGCTACACCTTC. It encodes CASRPPTYYGYTF.